One and the same sample provided the 12 T cell receptor beta chains below, sequenced in a study of regulatory T cells in long-lasting Graves disease. Arm-PCR of CDR3 regions with iRepertoire HTBI primers generated TCR beta libraries. Using its own MiXCR run on the multiplex PCR reads, TCRdb lists one record per CDR3 protein. The table has 550,000 or so distinct CDR3 sequences, about 11% seen once. As to time point: newly diagnosed GD, antithyroid drugs for less than 3 months. PBMC-extracted RNA yielded the TCR library. The same data also went into a second study, on T cells in Graves' hyperthyroidism and ophthalmopathy.

Sample: peripheral blood mononuclear cells (PBMCs), taken at new diagnosis, from a patient treated with antithyroid drugs. These receptors were taken from a woman aged 25 to 39 with Graves disease.

About this clonotype: It may be a read error: a sequence one base away is much more abundant. The chain couples TRBV6-1 to TRBJ1-2; 9 bases fit TRBD1. Looked up from germline, CDR1 is MNHNS and CDR2 is SASEGT. The CDR3 has 13 residues. Trimming took 6 bases from V and 3 from J; bases not matched to a gene: 2. CDR3 amino acids: CASRRDRDYGYTF. DNA for the CDR3: TGTGCCAGCAGACGGGACAGGGACTATGGCTACACCTTC.

The rearrangement uses TRBV29-1 and TRBJ2-5, with D possibly being TRBD1 or TRBD2 (7 bases each). The CDR3 has 14 amino acids. Trimming cost V 6 bases and J 2 bases, with 16 bases left between them. The germline V gene has CDR1 SQVTM and CDR2 ANQGSEA. CDR3 bases: TGCAGCGTCGGGGCTCAGGGGGGGCAAGAGACCCAGTACTTC. It yields the protein CSVGAQGGQETQYF.

This clonotype has ten or more counts. The V and J genes are TRBV11-2 and TRBJ2-7, with D possibly being TRBD1 or TRBD2 (5 bases each). This CDR3 is built from 14 residues. The germline gives CDR1 SGHAT, CDR2 FQNNGV. V was cut by 2 bases and J by 2 bases, with 10 bases left in between. In nucleotides, the CDR3 is TGTGCCAGCAGCTTACCGGGACCACCCTACGAGCAGTACTTC. This gives the protein CASSLPGPPYEQYF.

This clonotype appeared a few times. No conserved phenylalanine or tryptophan is present at the end of the CDR3, so a read error is the likely explanation. The genes are TRBV29-1 and TRBJ1-3, with 7 bases aligning to TRBD1. This CDR3 is built from 13 residues. The V segment lost 6 bases and the J segment 4 bases; nucleotides outside the gene matches: 6. Germline V gene lookup returns CDR1 SQVTM and CDR2 ANQGSEA. Written as DNA, the CDR3 is TGCAGCGTCACAGGGGATGCGGGAAACACCATATATTCT. It yields the protein CSVTGDAGNTIYS.

This clonotype came up a few times. The chain has TRBV7-9 and TRBJ2-5; D remains unclear. CDR3 size: 13 residues. V was shortened by 2 bases and J by 1 base, with 5 bases between the two germline ends. Germline loops: CDR1 SEHNR, CDR2 FQNEAQ (reference sequence). The DNA of the CDR3 is TGTGCCAGCAGCTTATCGCCCCAAGAGACCCAGTACTTC. It is translated as CASSLSPQETQYF.

Notes on this clonotype: This could be a read error, since a much larger clone is one nucleotide away. The chain recombines TRBV6-5 with TRBJ2-1; D not resolved. This CDR3 comprises 11 residues. Germline lookup yields CDR1 MNHEY and CDR2 SVGAGI. CDR3 coding DNA: TGTGTCAGCAGTTATGGATTTTCCCAGTTCTTC. Translation gives CVSSYGFSQFF.

In this sample, this clonotype turned up a few times. The rearrangement uses TRBV9 and TRBJ2-1; 8 bases map to TRBD2. The trim removed 2 bases at V and 9 bases at J, leaving 10 bases unmatched. Germline V lookup: CDR1 SGDLS, CDR2 YYNGEE. This CDR3 is built from 15 residues. CDR3 sequence: CASSVLAGVLVEQFF. The CDR3 DNA reads as TGTGCCAGCAGCGTCCTAGCGGGTGTTTTGGTTGAGCAGTTCTTC. The whole variable domain, remainder taken from reference TRBV9 and TRBJ2-1, is DSGVTQTPKHLITATGQRVTLRCSPRSGDLSVYWYQQSLDQGLQFLIQYYNGEERAKGNILERFSAQQFPDLHSELNLSSLELGDSALYFCASSVLAGVLVEQFFGPGTRLTVL.

This clonotype was counted between two and nine times. The chain is built from TRBV7-8 and TRBJ1-2, with TRBD1 matching over 7 bases. With V trimmed by 2 bases and J by 6 bases, 3 bases remained unmatched. This CDR3 contains 13 residues. The germline gives CDR1 SGHVS, CDR2 FQNEAQ. DNA of the CDR3: TGTGCCAGCAGCTTAAGGACAGGACATGGCTACACCTTC. Its protein product is CASSLRTGHGYTF.

Many counts were recorded for this clonotype. The CDR3 region is CASSLAAGLAKNIQYF. As DNA, the CDR3 is TGTGCCAGCAGCTTAGCCGCGGGACTAGCCAAAAACATTCAGTACTTC. The chain recombines TRBV11-2 with TRBJ2-4, with D tentatively TRBD2 (6 bases). Germline CDR1 is SGHAT and CDR2 is FQNNGV. The CDR3 has 16 amino acids. V lost 1 base, J lost 0 bases, and 10 bases lay in between. Full variable domain (missing parts from reference TRBV11-2 and TRBJ2-4): EAGVAQSPRYKIIEKRQSVAFWCNPISGHATLYWYQQILGQGPKLLIQFQNNGVVDDSQLPKDRFSAERLKGVDSTLKIQPAKLEDSAVYLCASSLAAGLAKNIQYFGAGTRLSVL.

This clonotype appeared a few times. The J gene is TRBJ2-1, the V gene TRBV20-1; D remains unclear. Trimming took 5 bases from V and 0 from J, leaving 14 bases between them. Germline CDR1 is DFQATT and CDR2 is SNEGSKA (reference sequence). The CDR3 covers 15 residues. The CDR3 sequence: CSALDQRSSYNEQFF. The CDR3 nucleotides are TGCAGTGCTCTCGATCAACGGAGCTCCTACAATGAGCAGTTCTTC.

This clonotype appeared a few times. The rearrangement links TRBV7-2 to TRBJ2-2; possibly TRBD2 for D (6 bases). This CDR3 has 14 amino acids. V lost 2 bases and J 5 bases, leaving 9 bases between the germline ends. Germline V gene lookup returns CDR1 SGHTA and CDR2 FQGNSA. CDR3 sequence (DNA): TGTGCCAGCAGCTTACGGGCGGGAACCGGGGAGCTGTTTTTT. Its protein product is CASSLRAGTGELFF.

This clonotype has a count of ten or more. This chain connects TRBV6-1 to TRBJ2-7; D is uncertain. V lost 5 bases, J lost 3 bases, and 11 bases lay in between. Germline V gene sequence: CDR1 MNHNS, CDR2 SASEGT. The CDR3 consists of 13 residues. The CDR3 region is CASSPGLHYEQYF. The CDR3, as DNA: TGTGCCAGCAGTCCTGGTCTACACTACGAGCAGTACTTC.